The entry that follows covers one T cell receptor (beta chain) sequence. What it binds is not known. This sample was taken from a study of post-analysis software for immune sequencing data. V was pared by 3 bases and J by 5 bases, with 14 bases between. There are 14 residues in the CDR3. Germline V CDR1 and CDR2: ENHRY, SYGVKD. Broader study findings: In patients, TRBV5-6, TRBV5-1 and TRBV20-1 belonged to five TRBV segments found more frequently than in controls. When the samples were clustered directly with F measure, those that had been prepared in the same batch showed strong co-clustering.

The library was made from cDNA and included unique molecular identifiers. The yield from approximately 1 to 10 million T cells was about 500,000 cDNA molecules in total. TCRdb reprocessed the PCR reads with MiXCR, giving one entry per CDR3 protein. Of approximately 630,000 distinct CDR3 sequences listed, approximately 60% are singletons. The sequence was collected from a girl between 2 and 10 years old with multiple sclerosis. Source material: blood. The chain joins TRBV10-3 to TRBJ2-7; possibly TRBD2 for D (5 bases). The CDR3 reads CAISERGNSDEQYF. CDR3 DNA: TGTGCCATCAGTGAAAGAGGGAATAGCGACGAGCAGTACTTC.